The 16 T cell receptor beta chains below come from one sample, sequenced in a study of blood T cell repertoires in COVID-19. Assay: immunoSEQ multiplex PCR; the TCRdb copy retains only in-frame clones and omits some. Of around 100,000 clones detected, approximately 89% appear once; the ten largest clones hold more than 15%. Sequences were obtained from peripheral blood. Every receptor here comes from a woman aged 80 or over in a cohort sampled during active COVID-19.

The chain joins TRBV2 to TRBJ2-7, with D unclear. Trimming took 4 bases from V and 5 from J, leaving 6 bases between them. Germline V gene data show CDR1 as SNHLY and CDR2 as FYNNEI. The CDR3 length is 11 residues. CDR3 in amino acids: CASSARNEQYF. The CDR3, as DNA: TGTGCCAGCAGTGCTAGGAACGAGCAGTACTTC.

The chain joins TRBV5-6 to TRBJ2-7, with TRBD1 matching over 7 bases. Germline values: CDR1 SGHDT, CDR2 YYEEEE. CDR3 size: 15 residues. Germline trimming cut 2 bases from V and 7 bases from J; bases unmatched to any gene: 12. CDR3: CASSLPGQSYGEQYF. The CDR3 nucleotides read TGTGCCAGCAGCTTACCGGGACAGAGCTACGGGGAGCAGTACTTC.

This chain links TRBV24-1 with TRBJ2-6; 8 bases align to TRBD1. V trimming: 3 bases; J trimming: 2 bases; junction bases outside the gene matches: 8. CDR1 is KGHDR and CDR2 is SFDVKD in the germline V gene. The CDR3 sequence is 18 residues long. The CDR3 DNA reads as TGTGCCACCAGTGATCATCGACAGGGGCTAACTGGGGCCAACGTCCTGACTTTC. This encodes CATSDHRQGLTGANVLTF.

The V gene is TRBV9, the J gene TRBJ2-3; D may be TRBD2 (6 bases). The CDR3 runs to 16 residues. Germline loops: CDR1 SGDLS, CDR2 YYNGEE. Between the trimmed V and J ends, which lost 0 bases and 5 bases, there was a span of 16 bases. The CDR3 region has the DNA TGTGCCAGCAGCGTAGGTGGAGCGTCCGGGAGAGATACGCAGTATTTT. It yields the protein CASSVGGASGRDTQYF. The full variable domain, rest sourced from reference TRBV9 and TRBJ2-3, is DSGVTQTPKHLITATGQRVTLRCSPRSGDLSVYWYQQSLDQGLQFLIQYYNGEERAKGNILERFSAQQFPDLHSELNLSSLELGDSALYFCASSVGGASGRDTQYFGPGTRLTVL.

The chain uses TRBV4-1 and TRBJ2-2; 11 nucleotides agree with TRBD2. V trimming: 2 bases; J trimming: 0 bases; junction bases outside the gene matches: 8. The germline V gene encodes CDR1 MGHRA and CDR2 YSYEKL. The CDR3 is made up of 19 amino acids. Written as DNA, the CDR3 is TGCGCCAGCAGCCAAAGACGGCTAGCGGGAGGCACGAACACCGGGGAGCTGTTTTTT. Residues: CASSQRRLAGGTNTGELFF.

This clone occurred once. V usage is TRBV10-2 and J usage is TRBJ1-2, with D tentatively TRBD1 (5 bases). V shed 4 bases and J shed 3 bases, with 9 bases lying between them. The CDR3 has 13 residues. The germline CDR1 and CDR2 sequences are WSHSY and SAAADI. CDR3 residues: CASSVGGDYGYTF. The CDR3, as DNA: TGCGCCAGCAGTGTCGGAGGGGACTATGGCTACACCTTC.

This chain joins TRBV19 and TRBJ2-7; possible D gene TRBD1, 6 bases. This CDR3 is 13 amino acids long. In germline, CDR1 is LNHDA, CDR2 SQIVND (reference sequence). The V and J ends lost 4 bases and 2 bases respectively, with 9 bases between them. CDR3 region: CASSTGQPYEQYF. The CDR3 DNA reads as TGTGCCAGTAGTACCGGACAGCCCTACGAGCAGTACTTC.

CDR3 loop: CASSPPRTTTEAFF. CDR3 bases: TGTGCCAGCTCACCACCCAGGACAACCACTGAAGCTTTCTTT. This sequence joins TRBV18 and TRBJ1-1, with D perhaps matching TRBD1 (5 bases). This CDR3 has 14 amino acids. V lost 0 bases and J lost 4, with 9 bases in between. The V gene's germline CDR1 is KGHSH and CDR2 LQKENI.

The chain uses TRBV27 and TRBJ2-7; no clear D. The length of the CDR3 is 13 residues. The germline V gene has CDR1 MNHEY and CDR2 SMNVEV (reference sequence). Trimming stripped 5 bases from V and 7 bases from J, with 15 bases between. The CDR3 sequence: CASSRNFRWEQYF. The CDR3 bases are TGTGCCAGCAGTCGAAACTTTCGATGGGAGCAGTACTTC.

The chain is built from TRBV24-1 and TRBJ2-7; 11 bases are shared with TRBD2. Germline values: CDR1 KGHDR, CDR2 SFDVKD. V lost 4 bases, J lost 0 bases, and 4 bases stayed unmatched. The CDR3 has 16 amino acids. DNA of the CDR3: TGTGCCACCAGTGACACCGGGACTAGCGGCTCCTACGAGCAGTACTTC. Its translation is CATSDTGTSGSYEQYF.

The rearrangement links TRBV6-5 to TRBJ2-1; 12 bases fit TRBD2. Trimming at V came to 0 bases and at J to 6 bases, leaving 0 bases not matched to a gene. Germline V gives CDR1 MNHEY, CDR2 SVGAGI. This CDR3 is 15 amino acids long. The chain's CDR3 is CASSYSGLAGNEQFF. As DNA, the CDR3 is TGTGCCAGCAGTTACTCGGGACTAGCGGGCAATGAGCAGTTCTTC.

The chain has TRBV10-3 and TRBJ1-1; TRBD1 might be the D (6 bases). The ends were cut back, 10 bases at V and 10 bases at J, with 22 bases in the middle. Per the germline V gene, CDR1 is ENHRY and CDR2 is SYGVKD. The CDR3 totals 13 residues. CDR3 amino acids: CATCGGLQEPAFF. The CDR3 bases are TGTGCCACCTGCGGGGGGCTTCAAGAGCCAGCTTTCTTT.

This sequence joins TRBV6-5 and TRBJ1-1; possible D gene TRBD1, 6 bases. The CDR3 consists of 14 residues. The germline V gene encodes CDR1 MNHEY and CDR2 SVGAGI. V lost 5 bases and J lost 1, with 11 bases in between. The CDR3 DNA sequence: TGTGCCAGCAGTCCGGACAGACGGAACACTGAAGCTTTCTTT. It yields the protein CASSPDRRNTEAFF.

V is TRBV2 and J is TRBJ1-1; D may be TRBD1 (5 bases). V gave up 5 bases and J gave up 3 bases, with 13 bases separating them. CDR3 length equals 14 residues. The germline V gene has CDR1 SNHLY and CDR2 FYNNEI. CDR3 sequence: CASSSSRADTEAFF. The CDR3, as DNA: TGTGCCAGCAGTTCGTCCAGGGCGGACACTGAAGCTTTCTTT.

The chain links TRBV30 to TRBJ1-4; 10 nucleotides match TRBD1. The CDR3 is 13 amino acids. Germline CDR1 and CDR2: GTSNPN and SVGIG (reference sequence). The J segment lost 8 bases and the V segment lost 1 base, leaving 1 base of the junction unmatched. The CDR3 spells CAWSGDRGEKLFF. The DNA for the CDR3 is TGTGCCTGGAGTGGGGACAGGGGAGAAAAACTGTTTTTT.

The CDR3 DNA reads TGCGCCAGCAGCGCGGGACTAGCGTTCGAGCAGTTCTTC. Protein product: CASSAGLAFEQFF. The chain links TRBV10-1 to TRBJ2-1, with TRBD2 matching over 10 bases. The CDR3 has 13 amino acids. In germline, CDR1 is WNHNN, CDR2 SYGVQD (reference sequence). The J segment lost 10 bases and the V segment lost 6 bases, leaving 6 bases of the junction unmatched.